A single sample is the source of the 27 T cell receptor beta chains below, sequenced in a study of blood T cells in healthy people across ages. Primed by a sample-barcoded 5' primer and a J-beta primer mix, a second PCR proceeded for 7 to 11 cycles. From the 5' RACE reads, TCRdb called clonotypes with MiXCR, one entry per CDR3 protein. The table lists about 780,000 distinct CDR3 sequences, about 62% of them singletons. Material: blood. The receptors were sampled from a man aged 30 to 45 in good health.

This clonotype was recorded a few times. CDR3 DNA: TGTGCCAGCAGCCCCCCGGGGGTTGAGCAGTTCTTC. Translation gives CASSPPGVEQFF. The chain uses TRBV25-1 and TRBJ2-1, with a possible D match to TRBD2 (6 bases). Trimming took 6 bases from V and 9 from J, leaving 12 bases between them. This CDR3 comprises 12 residues. CDR1 and CDR2 from the germline V gene are MGHDK and SYGVNS.

Written as DNA, the CDR3 is TGTGCCAGCAGTGGCAGGCCCCCTCTAGATACGCAGTATTTT. Amino acid sequence: CASSGRPPLDTQYF. The chain recombines TRBV25-1 with TRBJ2-3, with no clear D. The CDR3 is 14 residues long. From germline, CDR1 is MGHDK and CDR2 SYGVNS. Trimming shortened V by 4 bases and J by 5 bases, and 13 bases separated the two germline ends.

Note on this clonotype: This may stem from a read error, because a much larger clone lies one nucleotide away. The chain has TRBV6-2 or TRBV6-3 and TRBJ2-5; D is ambiguous. Trimming left V 6 bases short and J 11 bases short, with 16 bases between. Germline V lookup: CDR1 MNHEY, CDR2 SVGEGT. CDR3 size: 12 residues. DNA of the CDR3: TGTGCCAGCAGATTAACTTACAATGAGCAGTACTTC. Residues: CASRLTYNEQYF.

This chain joins TRBV25-1 and TRBJ1-1; 8 bases agree with TRBD1. Unmatched junction bases numbered 5, after V lost 1 base and J lost 4 bases. The CDR3 length is 15 residues. Germline loops: CDR1 MGHDK, CDR2 SYGVNS. The CDR3 DNA follows: TGTGCCAGCAGTGAATCGTCCAGGGGGCTCACTGAAGCTTTCTTT. Amino acids: CASSESSRGLTEAFF.

CDR3: CASSLTETGVPTYEQYF. The CDR3 DNA reads as TGTGCCAGCAGTTTAACTGAAACAGGCGTACCCACCTACGAGCAGTACTTC. This chain joins TRBV28 and TRBJ2-7, with D possibly TRBD1 on 5 matching bases. This CDR3 is 17 amino acids long. Germline V gene lookup returns CDR1 MDHEN and CDR2 SYDVKM. Trimming shortened V by 2 bases and J by 2 bases, and 19 bases separated the two germline ends.

V and J are TRBV5-1 and TRBJ2-5; D may be TRBD1 (6 bases). The V gene lost 4 bases and the J gene lost 4 bases, with 23 bases spanning the gap. The CDR3 totals 17 residues. The germline V gene encodes CDR1 SGHRS and CDR2 YFSETQ. CDR3 sequence (DNA): TGCGCCAGCAGCCTGCAACAGGGCTTTACGATATTAGAGACCCAGTACTTC. It is translated as CASSLQQGFTILETQYF.

This clonotype was detected only a few times. The V gene is TRBV7-9, the J gene TRBJ1-5, with TRBD1 as a possible D gene (6 bases). This CDR3 is 13 amino acids long. Deletions cut 10 bases from V and 0 bases from J, with 10 bases between. The germline CDR1 and CDR2 sequences are SEHNR and FQNEAQ (reference sequence). The CDR3 here is CATGGYSNQPQHF. CDR3 DNA: TGTGCCACCGGGGGCTATAGCAATCAGCCCCAGCATTTT.

There are many counts of this clonotype. This chain uses TRBV11-3 with TRBJ2-5; D is perhaps TRBD2 (5 bases). The CDR3 has 15 residues. Trimming shortened V by 1 base and J by 1 base, and 10 bases separated the two germline ends. Per germline, CDR1 SGHNT and CDR2 YENEEA. CDR3 DNA: TGTGCCAGCAGCTTAGCGGGGAACCTCCAAGAGACCCAGTACTTC. It encodes CASSLAGNLQETQYF.

The table lists this clonotype with a count of one. The rearrangement links TRBV3-1 to TRBJ1-2; D may be TRBD1 (5 bases). Germline CDR1 is LGHDT and CDR2 is YNNKEL (reference sequence). The CDR3 spans 15 residues. Trimming took off 0 bases at V and 8 bases at J, with 16 bases between the two ends. The CDR3 loop reads CASSQEERGFGGYTF. The DNA of the CDR3 is TGTGCCAGCAGCCAAGAGGAAAGGGGTTTCGGCGGCTACACCTTC. The whole variable domain, filled in from reference TRBV3-1 and TRBJ1-2, reads DTAVSQTPKYLVTQMGNDKSIKCEQNLGHDTMYWYKQDSKKFLKIMFSYNNKELIINETVPNRFSPKSPDKAHLNLHINSLELGDSAVYFCASSQEERGFGGYTFGSGTRLTVV.

The gene calls are TRBV12-3 or TRBV12-4 and TRBJ2-7; D possibly corresponds to TRBD2 (5 bases). V dropped 6 bases and J dropped 3 bases, with 12 bases sitting between them. The CDR3 spans 13 residues. Here the CDR3 reads CASRETGNYEQYF. CDR3 nucleotides: TGTGCCAGCAGAGAGACCGGGAACTACGAGCAGTACTTC.

This sequence joins TRBV30 and TRBJ2-1, with D hard to call. Looked up from germline, CDR1 is GTSNPN and CDR2 is SVGIG (reference sequence). Trimming left V 3 bases short and J 6 bases short, with 12 bases between. CDR3 length: 13 amino acids. The CDR3 sequence: CAWSGDARNEQFF. For the CDR3, the DNA is TGTGCCTGGAGCGGTGACGCCCGCAATGAGCAGTTCTTC.

The chain recombines TRBV27 with TRBJ2-1, with 14 bases that match TRBD2. The germline V gene has CDR1 MNHEY and CDR2 SMNVEV (reference sequence). V shed 5 bases and J 7 bases; nucleotides not matched to a gene: 10. The CDR3 runs 17 residues. The CDR3 is CASSVQTSGRAGNEQFF. CDR3 in DNA: TGTGCCAGCAGTGTACAGACTAGCGGGAGGGCCGGAAATGAGCAGTTCTTC.

The chain carries TRBV29-1 and TRBJ1-1; unclear D gene. The CDR3 is 13 residues long. With 3 bases removed from V and 1 base from J, the gap between germline ends came to 9 bases. The germline gives CDR1 SQVTM, CDR2 ANQGSEA. The CDR3 region has the DNA TGCAGCGTTGAGTCCGGTCCGAACACTGAAGCTTTCTTT. This codes for CSVESGPNTEAFF. The whole variable domain, filled in from reference TRBV29-1 and TRBJ1-1, reads SAVISQKPSRDICQRGTSLTIQCQVDSQVTMMFWYRQQPGQSLTLIATANQGSEATYESGFVIDKFPISRPNLTFSTLTVSNMSPEDSSIYLCSVESGPNTEAFFGQGTRLTVV.

The sample holds a few counts of this clonotype. The chain uses TRBV6-5 and TRBJ2-3; 9 bases align to TRBD1. The CDR3 consists of 15 residues. Germline V gene lookup returns CDR1 MNHEY and CDR2 SVGAGI. With 10 bases clipped from V and 4 bases from J, the junction kept 12 bases outside the gene matches. CDR3: CATLGIQGASDTQYF. The CDR3 DNA is TGTGCCACCCTCGGTATACAGGGGGCTTCAGATACGCAGTATTTT.

The rearrangement links TRBV4-3 to TRBJ2-7; 14 nucleotides line up with TRBD2. From germline, CDR1 is LGHNA and CDR2 YSLEER. Unmatched junction bases numbered 2, after V lost 1 base and J lost 3 bases. The CDR3 is 16 amino acids. The CDR3: CASSQGTSGGYYEQYF. The CDR3 DNA is TGCGCCAGCAGCCAAGGGACTAGCGGGGGGTACTACGAGCAGTACTTC.

This chain uses TRBV4-3 with TRBJ2-7; D unclear. Trimming cost V 3 bases and J 3 bases, with 6 bases left between them. This CDR3 is built from 12 residues. In germline, CDR1 is LGHNA, CDR2 YSLEER. DNA of the CDR3: TGCGCCAGCAGCCAGTGGGGCTACGAGCAGTACTTC. Protein: CASSQWGYEQYF.

The V call is TRBV29-1, the J call TRBJ2-5; TRBD1 matches at 8 bases. Trimming removed 0 bases from V and 5 bases from J; junction bases left unmatched: 5. This CDR3 spans 14 amino acids. Germline V gives CDR1 SQVTM, CDR2 ANQGSEA. The CDR3, as DNA: TGCAGCGTTGAAGACGTCGGACAGGGTGAGACCCAGTACTTC. It translates to CSVEDVGQGETQYF.

The chain links TRBV2 to TRBJ2-3; D is possibly TRBD2 (6 bases). Trimming removed 5 bases at V and 9 bases at J, with 21 bases between. The CDR3 totals 15 residues. Germline loops: CDR1 SNHLY, CDR2 FYNNEI. Here the CDR3 DNA reads TGTGCCAGCAGTTTCGGGACTCCCGTGGGAGACACGCAGTATTTT. Protein sequence: CASSFGTPVGDTQYF.

The chain combines TRBV2 with TRBJ2-1; D possibly matches TRBD1 or TRBD2 (5 bases each). Germline V gene lookup returns CDR1 SNHLY and CDR2 FYNNEI. This CDR3 spans 14 amino acids. V was pared by 7 bases and J by 0 bases, with 10 bases between. The CDR3 sequence: CASIRGSSYNEQFF. CDR3 nucleotide sequence: TGTGCCAGCATACGGGGCTCCTCCTACAATGAGCAGTTCTTC.

The chain joins TRBV20-1 to TRBJ1-2; D remains ambiguous. V shed 5 bases and J shed 4 bases, with 2 bases lying between them. The CDR3 totals 9 residues. Germline V gives CDR1 DFQATT, CDR2 SNEGSKA (reference sequence). In DNA form, the CDR3 reads TGCAGTGCTCCCTATGGCTACACCTTC. The encoded protein is CSAPYGYTF.

This chain connects TRBV29-1 to TRBJ2-1; D is unclear. Between the trimmed V and J ends, which lost 3 bases and 10 bases, there was a span of 19 bases. The germline gives CDR1 SQVTM, CDR2 ANQGSEA. There are 14 residues in the CDR3. Here the CDR3 reads CSVDRGLGSYEQFF. CDR3 bases: TGCAGCGTTGATCGTGGTCTGGGCTCCTACGAGCAGTTCTTC.

The rearrangement joins TRBV29-1 to TRBJ2-1; D is unresolved. Germline V CDR1 and CDR2: SQVTM, ANQGSEA. V lost 0 bases to trimming and J lost 12 bases, with 15 bases between them. This CDR3 spans 13 amino acids. CDR3 in amino acids: CSVEEGTHLAQFF. Here the CDR3 DNA reads TGCAGCGTTGAAGAGGGAACACATCTTGCGCAGTTCTTC.

This clonotype was counted a few times. CDR3 loop: CASLILAQETQYF. CDR3 nucleotide sequence: TGTGCCAGCCTTATCTTGGCCCAAGAGACCCAGTACTTC. V is TRBV2 and J is TRBJ2-5, with D hard to call. This CDR3 is built from 13 residues. Per germline, CDR1 SNHLY and CDR2 FYNNEI. V lost 8 bases to trimming and J lost 1 base, with 11 bases between them.

The chain combines TRBV5-1 with TRBJ2-1, with 10 bases fitting TRBD2. This CDR3 comprises 16 residues. The V segment lost 0 bases and the J segment 2 bases; nucleotides outside the gene matches: 2. Germline CDR1 SGHRS, CDR2 YFSETQ. The CDR3 region is CASSLVLAGAYNEQFF. In nucleotides, the CDR3 is TGCGCCAGCAGCTTGGTGCTAGCGGGGGCCTACAATGAGCAGTTCTTC.

This clonotype has a single count. V usage is TRBV6-2 or TRBV6-3 and J usage is TRBJ2-1; perhaps D is TRBD1 or TRBD2 (6 bases each). Trimming took 7 bases from V and 7 from J, leaving 14 bases between them. The CDR3 is 13 residues long. Per germline, CDR1 MNHEY and CDR2 SVGEGT. The DNA of the CDR3 is TGTGCCAGCAATGGGGGGCTGGCAAATGAGCAGTTCTTC. This codes for CASNGGLANEQFF.

J is TRBJ2-4 and V is TRBV9; possible D gene TRBD1, 5 bases. Trimming shortened V by 0 bases and J by 8 bases, and 12 bases separated the two germline ends. The CDR3 runs to 14 residues. The V gene's germline CDR1 is SGDLS and CDR2 YYNGEE. CDR3 nucleotide sequence: TGTGCCAGCAGCGTAGACCAAGTAGGGGACATTCAGTACTTC. This codes for CASSVDQVGDIQYF.

V is TRBV7-2 and J is TRBJ2-3, with D unresolved. V lost 5 bases and J lost 5, with 11 bases in between. Germline CDR1 reads SGHTA; CDR2 reads FQGNSA. There are 13 residues in the CDR3. The CDR3 nucleotides read TGTGCCAGCAGCCCCCAATCGTTAGATACGCAGTATTTT. It yields the protein CASSPQSLDTQYF. The entire variable domain, with the rest obtained from reference TRBV7-2 and TRBJ2-3, is as follows: GAGVSQSPSNKVTEKGKDVELRCDPISGHTALYWYRQSLGQGLEFLIYFQGNSAPDKSGLPSDRFSAERTGGSVSTLTIQRTQQEDSAVYLCASSPQSLDTQYFGPGTRLTVL.